One sample yielded the 8 T cell receptor beta chains listed below, sequenced in a study of cytomegalovirus exposure and HLA in healthy donors. Vbeta (60) and Jbeta (13) primers were used in the PCR. Libraries were prepared by immunoSEQ multiplex PCR; TCRdb keeps only in-frame clonotypes and omits some of them. This sample has 100,000 to 150,000 clones, with around 80% found just once. Sequenced: PBMCs. The receptors were sampled from a man aged 25-45 years in good health and CMV-seronegative.

V is TRBV2 and J is TRBJ2-7, with 8 bases identical to TRBD2. The trim removed 6 bases at V and 2 bases at J, leaving 3 bases unmatched. The CDR3 extends over 13 amino acids. The V gene's germline CDR1 is SNHLY and CDR2 FYNNEI. CDR3 in amino acids: CASRGGGTYEQYF. The CDR3 DNA reads as TGTGCCAGCAGAGGCGGGGGGACCTACGAGCAGTACTTC.

The chain uses TRBV5-1 and TRBJ2-5; D not certain. The ends were cut back, 1 base at V and 1 base at J, with 8 bases in the middle. There are 14 residues in the CDR3. From germline, CDR1 is SGHRS and CDR2 YFSETQ. CDR3 loop: CASSLRQRQETQYF. The CDR3 coding sequence is TGCGCCAGCAGCTTGCGGCAGCGCCAAGAGACCCAGTACTTC. Combining the CDR3 with reference TRBV5-1 and TRBJ2-5 gives the whole variable domain KAGVTQTPRYLIKTRGQQVTLSCSPISGHRSVSWYQQTPGQGLQFLFEYFSETQRNKGNFPGRFSGRQFSNSRSEMNVSTLELGDSALYLCASSLRQRQETQYFGPGTRLLVL.

The J gene is TRBJ2-1, the V gene TRBV4-1; TRBD2 aligns across 7 bases. Trimming took 4 bases from V and 7 from J; bases not matched to a gene: 10. The CDR3 contains 15 residues. The germline V gene encodes CDR1 MGHRA and CDR2 YSYEKL. This CDR3 reads CASSRTGLGGNEQFF. The CDR3 region has the DNA TGCGCCAGCAGCCGAACCGGGTTGGGGGGGAATGAGCAGTTCTTC.

The CDR3: CATSRVRSGGGRGINEQYF. In DNA form, the CDR3 reads TGTGCCACCAGCAGAGTCCGTTCGGGTGGCGGCAGGGGCATAAACGAGCAGTACTTC. V gene TRBV15 combines with J gene TRBJ2-7; D may be TRBD1 (6 bases). The V gene's germline CDR1 is LNHNV and CDR2 YYDKDF (reference sequence). This CDR3 region has 19 residues. V shed 1 base and J shed 5 bases, with 27 bases lying between them.

V and J are TRBV27 and TRBJ2-1; 8 positions match TRBD2. Germline V lookup: CDR1 MNHEY, CDR2 SMNVEV (reference sequence). The V gene end was trimmed by 5 bases and the J gene end by 12 bases; junction bases not matched to a gene: 15. CDR3 length: 15 residues. CDR3 nucleotide sequence: TGTGCCAGCAGTCGTACCAGGACTAGCAGGGTAGGGCAGTTCTTC. The encoded protein is CASSRTRTSRVGQFF.

To note about this clone: The junction shows a germline mismatch at one end, possibly a read error. The genes are TRBV27 and TRBJ2-7; 7 positions agree with TRBD2. The CDR3 contains 12 residues. Germline V gene sequence: CDR1 MNHEY, CDR2 SMNVEV (reference sequence). The CDR3 loop is CASSLDGTNTSF. The DNA of the CDR3 is TGTGCCAGCAGCTTAGACGGGACTAATACTTCCTTC.

The rearrangement uses TRBV2 and TRBJ2-5, with D hard to call. V shed 4 bases and J shed 5 bases, with 11 bases lying between them. This CDR3 contains 13 residues. The germline V gene has CDR1 SNHLY and CDR2 FYNNEI. The CDR3, as DNA: TGTGCCAGCAGTGTTGGTAGCAAGGAGACCCAGTACTTC. Protein: CASSVGSKETQYF. Full variable domain (remainder filled in from reference TRBV2 and TRBJ2-5): EPEVTQTPSHQVTQMGQEVILRCVPISNHLYFYWYRQILGQKVEFLVSFYNNEISEKSEIFDDQFSVERPDGSNFTLKIRSTKLEDSAMYFCASSVGSKETQYFGPGTRLLVL.

This clone was detected once. V gene TRBV11-2 combines with J gene TRBJ1-2; D might be TRBD1 (6 bases). The V end lost 1 base, the J end lost 5 bases, and 14 bases lay between the germline ends. This CDR3 has 15 residues. Germline V gene sequence: CDR1 SGHAT, CDR2 FQNNGV. CDR3 protein: CASSLVLSTGYGYTF. The DNA of the CDR3 is TGTGCCAGCAGCTTAGTCTTGTCGACAGGATATGGCTACACCTTC.